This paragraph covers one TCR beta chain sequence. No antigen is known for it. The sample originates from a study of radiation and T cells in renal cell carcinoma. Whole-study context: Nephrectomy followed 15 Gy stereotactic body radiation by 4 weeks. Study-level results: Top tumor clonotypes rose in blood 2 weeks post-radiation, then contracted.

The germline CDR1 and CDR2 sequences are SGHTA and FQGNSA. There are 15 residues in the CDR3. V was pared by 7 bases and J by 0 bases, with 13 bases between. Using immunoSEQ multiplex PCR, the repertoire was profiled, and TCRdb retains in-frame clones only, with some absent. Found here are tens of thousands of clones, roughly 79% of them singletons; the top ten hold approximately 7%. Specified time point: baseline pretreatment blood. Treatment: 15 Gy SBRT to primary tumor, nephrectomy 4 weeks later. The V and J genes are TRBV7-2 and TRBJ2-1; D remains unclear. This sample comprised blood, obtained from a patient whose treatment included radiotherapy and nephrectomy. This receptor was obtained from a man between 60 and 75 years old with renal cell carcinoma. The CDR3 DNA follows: TGTGCCAGCACCCCTCGGGTGAGCTCCTACAATGAGCAGTTCTTC. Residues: CASTPRVSSYNEQFF.